The T cell receptor beta chain under discussion was sequenced for a study of long-term antiretroviral therapy in people with HIV (dated by TCRdb to 2021 to 2024). At the level of the whole study: The earliest samples were collected roughly a decade before the 2015 WHO recommendation for immediate ART, at a time when ART was usually postponed until CD4 counts fell. No cross-contamination during QIAcube processing was seen in test extractions of a monoclonal T-cell line run alongside 33 polyclonal samples. Whether ART initiation and durable HIV suppression were associated with changes in peripheral blood TRB repertoire composition and diversity was tested in a retrospective serial study. Of the 30 or so participants with HIV, approximately twelve were female. A total of roughly 200 cryopreserved PBMC samples came from around 30 adults with confirmed HIV infection and were collected serially over a mean of about 6 years (range 1-12).

The immunoSEQ hsTCRB v3.0 assay was used at survey level resolution for TRB variable region sequencing. TRB sequencing targeted a depth of 40,000-50,000 T-cell genomes per sample. TRB libraries were pooled and sequenced on an Illumina MiSeq using a v3 150-cycle kit. The paper's data handling went like this. Repertoire analysis was run in R within a reproducible Nextflow workflow that covered QC, data transformation and analysis. Custom analyses were implemented in LymphoSeq2, an R package for AIRR-Seq data exploration. Four samples yielding fewer than 5000 total TRB sequences were excluded, leaving 150 to 200 analyzed HIV repertoires. Among the 188 retained HIV repertoires, roughly 60 were collected before ART initiation and about 130 were collected after ART initiation. Repertoires were downsampled to 5000 TRB nucleotide sequences, with summary statistics averaged over 100 downsampling iterations. Only TRB sequences with CDR3 regions of at least seven amino acids were retained for analysis. Diversity was measured with a Shannon entropy-derived clonality score and the Gini coefficient. In the repertoire networks, any two of the top 5000 CDR3 amino acid sequences were linked whenever the two sequences differed by an edit distance of one. Antigen specificity groups and MHC restriction were predicted for TRB CDR3 amino acid sequences with GLIPH2. CDR3 amino acid sequences were matched against VDJdb and McPAS-TCR to flag known CMV, EBV, HIV or tissue antigen associations. Pre-ART, post-ART and control groups were compared with Wilcoxon signed-rank tests and Holm-Bonferroni correction. Not all clones reach the TCRdb copy of this immuneACCESS table, which keeps in-frame sequences only. Checked studies attribute under half of the gap to unresolved V genes and leave the rest unexplained. V and J calls and clone size are those listed in that table; D and trimming were worked out from the DNA. The sample table holds some 29,000 clones, of which over 75% were seen once. About 4% of the sample comes from the top ten.

Points the paper makes about the study in general: Because pre-ART samples had limited cell numbers, profiling was done on unsorted PBMC rather than on sorted CD4+ and CD8+ T cells. No data were available on ART adherence, viral resistance or therapy changes, limiting inferences about post-ART repertoire changes. The repertoire was dominated across all time points by expanded TRB clones identified before ART initiation, although this dominance was seen to fluctuate and to decrease in many PLHIV after ART. Since PBMC availability was limited, sequencing covered only the TCR beta chain, with no alpha chain pairing. The samples were dated from about 2003 to 2018, and the ART regimens that were used may be less effective than current ART regimens. A significant increase in TRB diversity was found to be associated with ART initiation, although TRB diversity was observed to remain significantly below that of transplant donor controls even after long-term ART. Compared with controls, HIV repertoires had narrower CDR3 length ranges, and the network structure pointed to an antigen-experienced repertoire that shifted only slightly toward naive after ART.

Participants were included only if at least one PBMC sample before ART initiation and at least two post-ART samples were available. Every participant with HIV received treatment in the United States of America. Before DNA extraction, cryopreserved samples of roughly 0.9-10 million PBMC were thawed and then washed. At the time of the earliest PBMC sample, participants with HIV were aged between roughly 20 and 54 years. PBMC samples from each participant spanned 1-4 timepoints before ART initiation and 2-8 timepoints after ART initiation, with a median of 7 samples. Serial HIV viral load, CD4+ T-cell count, ART history and demographic data were obtained for every participant. A Qiagen kit on a QIAcube was used to extract genomic DNA from unsorted PBMC, with samples processed in batches of 12. V loses 5 bases of germline sequence and J loses 2 bases, and the interval between the two ends is 12 bases. The CDR3 sequence holds 14 residues, the cysteine and phenylalanine included. This entry keeps only the CDR3 DNA: 42 bases, framed from base 1. CDR1 and CDR2 (MNHEY, SMNVEV) derive from the germline V gene (reference sequence).

As concerns this clone: The clone's antigen remains unknown. No base-level quality is on record; no much larger clone is a single base apart.

The material was unsorted PBMCs, obtained 0.5 years after starting antiretroviral therapy. The clonotype was recovered from a woman aged 18-29 years with HIV. The sequence is built from TRBV27 and TRBJ1-1; TRBD1 is perhaps the D gene, given 5 matching bases. CDR3 protein: CASSVTVTNTEAFF. The bases read TGTGCCAGCAGTGTGACAGTTACTAACACTGAAGCTTTCTTT.